This T cell receptor beta chain is drawn from a study of vaccination and CD4 T cells after COVID-19. Study details: Timing of post-vaccine sample collection was a median 72 days after dose two, with a range of 14 to 241.

A word on this clonotype: The target antigen is unknown.

Cultured CD4+ T-cell DNA underwent Oncomine TCR Beta short-read sequencing. Investigators obtained genomic DNA by extraction from cultured CD4+ T cells. TCRdb independently ran MiXCR on the PCR reads; one entry per CDR3 protein. The profile shows 3,300 or so distinct CDR3 sequences, over 70% of them singletons. The CDR3 consists of 11 residues. Trimming pared 4 bases from V and 9 bases from J, leaving 7 bases between. The treatment denotes: approximately 9-day PBMC culture with coronavirus spike peptide pools or control peptides (ViraFEST assay). Antigen-specific T cell expansion with peptide pools preceded TCR sequencing in the ViraFEST approach. IL-2 at about 9.1 IU/ml and peptide pools at about 9.5 ug/ml were added to PBMCs cultured at two million per well.

The TCR comes from a human donor who had recovered from COVID-19. The chain has TRBV12-3 or TRBV12-4 and TRBJ1-5, with D uncertain. Sequenced input: CD4+ T cells from blood, cultured in vitro. The chain's CDR3 is CASSSPTPQHF. The CDR3 DNA reads TGTGCCAGCAGTTCCCCTACGCCCCAGCATTTT.